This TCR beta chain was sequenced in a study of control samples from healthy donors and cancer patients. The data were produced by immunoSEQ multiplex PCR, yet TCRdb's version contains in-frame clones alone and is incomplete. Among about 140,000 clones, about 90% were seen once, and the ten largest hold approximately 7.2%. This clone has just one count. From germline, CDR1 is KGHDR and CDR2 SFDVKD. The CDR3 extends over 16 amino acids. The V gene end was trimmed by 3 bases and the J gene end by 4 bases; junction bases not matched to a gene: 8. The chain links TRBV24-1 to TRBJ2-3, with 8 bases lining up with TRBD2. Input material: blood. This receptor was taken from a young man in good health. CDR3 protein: CATSDVPGGRADTQYF. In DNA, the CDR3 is TGTGCCACCAGTGATGTTCCGGGGGGGCGCGCAGATACGCAGTATTTT.